These T cell receptor beta chains were read from a single sample in a study of cytomegalovirus exposure and HLA in healthy donors. Here immunoSEQ multiplex PCR was the method, and the copy in TCRdb shows in-frame clones only, minus some. This sample lists 110,000 to 150,000 clones; its ten largest clones have 0.8% to 1%. Material: PBMCs. All receptors derive from a male donor in good health and CMV-seronegative. The CDR3 runs from the conserved cysteine through the conserved F or W. D genes are given only for firm matches.

j_gene | d_gene | v_gene | CDR3aa | CDR3nt
TRBJ2-7 | NA | TRBV6-1 | CASSDYYEQYF | TGTGCCAGCAGTGATTACTACGAGCAGTACTTC
TRBJ1-1 | TRBD1 | TRBV2 | CASNDRGQWVTEAFF | TGTGCCAGCAACGACAGGGGGCAATGGGTAACTGAAGCTTTCTTT
TRBJ1-1 | NA | TRBV7-2 | CASSLIPTSTEAFF | TGTGCCAGCAGCTTAATCCCAACGAGCACTGAAGCTTTCTTT
TRBJ2-3 | NA | TRBV15 | CATSRDHRETGDTQYF | TGTGCCACCAGCAGAGATCACCGGGAAACCGGAGATACGCAGTATTTT
TRBJ2-7 | NA | TRBV18 | CASSPREASSYEQYF | TGTGCCAGCTCACCAAGGGAGGCTTCTTCCTACGAGCAGTACTTC
TRBJ2-7 | NA | TRBV4-3 | CASSQHQAPSYEQYF | TGCGCCAGCAGCCAACATCAGGCCCCCTCCTACGAGCAGTACTTC
TRBJ2-1 | TRBD2 | TRBV9 | CASSVGLAGGPYNEQFF | TGTGCCAGCAGCGTAGGACTAGCGGGGGGACCCTACAATGAGCAGTTCTTC
TRBJ2-1 | NA | TRBV10-3 | CAIRPGTGFANEQFF | TGTGCCATCAGGCCCGGGACTGGCTTTGCTAATGAGCAGTTCTTC
TRBJ2-7 | NA | TRBV5-1 | CASSLAAGPRSYEQYF | TGCGCCAGCAGCTTGGCCGCAGGGCCCAGGTCCTACGAGCAGTACTTC
TRBJ1-5 | NA | TRBV19 | CASSIAGGNQPQHF | TGTGCCAGTAGTATAGCCGGGGGCAATCAGCCCCAGCATTTT
TRBJ2-7 | TRBD2 | TRBV19 | CASSIVGSGNFYEQYF | TGTGCCAGTAGTATAGTAGGTAGCGGGAACTTCTACGAGCAGTACTTC
TRBJ2-7 | NA | TRBV5-6 | CASSFGRASYEQYF | TGTGCCAGCAGCTTCGGCAGGGCTAGCTACGAGCAGTACTTC
TRBJ2-5 | TRBD2 | TRBV7-9 | CASSLEAGGSWETQYF | TGTGCCAGCAGCTTAGAAGCGGGGGGTTCGTGGGAGACCCAGTACTTC
TRBJ2-7 | TRBD1 | TRBV5-8 | CASSRTGSYEQYF | TGTGCCAGCAGCAGGACAGGGTCCTACGAGCAGTACTTC
TRBJ1-1 | NA | TRBV10-3 | CAISGSDRMNTEAFF | TGTGCCATCAGTGGATCGGACAGAATGAACACTGAAGCTTTCTTT
TRBJ1-3 | NA | TRBV4-3 | CASSQASSGNTIYF | TGCGCCAGCAGCCAAGCCAGCTCTGGAAACACCATATATTTT
TRBJ2-7 | TRBD2 | TRBV27 | CASSLHGLAGGYEQYF | TGTGCCAGCAGTTTACATGGGCTAGCGGGAGGTTACGAGCAGTACTTC
TRBJ2-7 | TRBD1 | TRBV6-6 | CASRPLGQGNEQYF | TGTGCCAGCAGACCCTTGGGACAGGGCAACGAGCAGTACTTC
TRBJ2-6 | NA | TRBV7-6 | CASSPGGLTGANVLTF | TGTGCCAGCAGCCCGGGGGGCCTCACTGGGGCCAACGTCCTGACTTTC
TRBJ2-7 | TRBD2 | TRBV7-2 | CASSLELAGDSSYEQYF | TGTGCCAGCAGCTTAGAACTAGCGGGGGACTCGTCCTACGAGCAGTACTTC
TRBJ1-4 | TRBD1 | TRBV6-6 | CASSLGQGVANEKLFF | TGTGCCAGCAGTTTGGGACAGGGGGTGGCTAATGAAAAACTGTTTTTT
TRBJ2-3 | TRBD2 | TRBV10-3 | CAISEKRGGISDTQYF | TGTGCCATCAGTGAGAAGCGGGGGGGCATTTCAGATACGCAGTATTTT
TRBJ1-2 | TRBD1 | TRBV6-5 | CASSYSGVQGGGYTF | TGTGCCAGCAGTTACTCGGGCGTTCAGGGGGGTGGCTACACCTTC
TRBJ1-1 | NA | TRBV6-6 | CASRFGGTEAFF | TGTGCCAGCAGATTCGGGGGGACTGAAGCTTTCTTT